These 17 T cell receptor beta chains share one sample of origin, sequenced in a study of OX40 agonist ivuxolimab in advanced cancers. The data were produced by immunoSEQ multiplex PCR, yet TCRdb's version contains in-frame clones alone and is incomplete. Here the sample spans tens of thousands of clones, around nine tenths being singletons. The source material was CD4+ or CD8+ T cells sorted from blood, sampled in a trial of the OX40 agonist ivuxolimab. These receptors all stem from an adult with an advanced solid tumor such as melanoma, head and neck, liver or kidney cancer.

The V gene is TRBV5-1, the J gene TRBJ2-6; D uncertain. Germline CDR1 SGHRS, CDR2 YFSETQ. The CDR3 covers 15 residues. Trimming stripped 4 bases from V and 1 base from J, with 9 bases between. The CDR3 DNA sequence: TGCGCCAGCAGCCGTCGGCAGTCTGGGGCCAACGTCCTGACTTTC. Translating gives CASSRRQSGANVLTF.

This chain uses TRBV5-1 with TRBJ2-5; unclear D gene. V was clipped by 4 bases and J by 5 bases, with 15 bases between them. This CDR3 region has 14 residues. Per the germline V gene, CDR1 is SGHRS and CDR2 is YFSETQ. The CDR3 is CASSVDTGRETQYF. The CDR3 nucleotides are TGCGCCAGCAGCGTCGATACGGGCCGGGAGACCCAGTACTTC.

The chain has TRBV7-9 and TRBJ1-6; no firm D call. The length of the CDR3 is 14 residues. The germline CDR1 and CDR2 sequences are SEHNR and FQNEAQ (reference sequence). V lost 4 bases, J lost 5 bases, and 9 bases lay in between. In DNA form, the CDR3 reads TGTGCCAGCAGCTCGGGTCAACATAATTCACCCCTCCACTTT. It yields the protein CASSSGQHNSPLHF.

This clone was found once. The V gene is TRBV6-6, the J gene TRBJ1-5; unclear D gene. Germline assignment: CDR1 MNHNY and CDR2 SVGAGI (reference sequence). The length of the CDR3 is 15 residues. Trimming removed 2 bases from V and 0 bases from J, with 8 bases in between. This CDR3 reads CASSYPANSNQPQHF. CDR3 sequence (DNA): TGTGCCAGCAGTTACCCCGCCAATAGCAATCAGCCCCAGCATTTT.

The chain uses TRBV19 and TRBJ2-3; TRBD2 matches at 9 bases. The CDR3 contains 17 residues. CDR1 and CDR2 (germline): LNHDA, SQIVND (reference sequence). J gave up 0 bases and V 4 bases, and 8 bases lay outside the gene matches. The CDR3 DNA reads TGTGCCAGTAGTACCCTAGGACTAGCGATAAGCACAGATACGCAGTATTTT. This gives the protein CASSTLGLAISTDTQYF.

This chain links TRBV14 with TRBJ2-5; 8 bases line up with TRBD1. The J call may be incorrect, as the DNA end agrees better with TRBJ2-7. Germline loops: CDR1 SGHDN, CDR2 FVKESK. The CDR3 loop spans 14 amino acids. CDR3 in DNA: TGTGCCAGCAGTCTACGGACAGGGAGGTACGAGCAGTACTTC. It encodes CASSLRTGRYEQYF.

The chain couples TRBV5-1 to TRBJ2-6; the match to TRBD2 covers 7 bases. Germline V gene data show CDR1 as SGHRS and CDR2 as YFSETQ. This CDR3 is 17 amino acids long. V shed 4 bases, J shed 0 bases, and the junction held 7 bases outside the gene matches. The CDR3 protein is CASSPRGDSSGANVLTF. CDR3 coding DNA: TGCGCCAGCAGCCCCCGGGGGGATAGCTCTGGGGCCAACGTCCTGACTTTC.

This chain joins TRBV28 and TRBJ1-5; 7 bases are a match to TRBD1. V was pared by 6 bases and J by 3 bases, with 11 bases of the junction left unmatched. CDR3 size: 16 residues. Germline V gives CDR1 MDHEN, CDR2 SYDVKM. The CDR3 loop is CASSHRQGLANQPQHF. CDR3 DNA: TGTGCCAGCAGCCACCGACAGGGCCTCGCCAATCAGCCCCAGCATTTT. Using reference TRBV28 and TRBJ1-5 for the parts outside the CDR3, the full variable domain is DVKVTQSSRYLVKRTGEKVFLECVQDMDHENMFWYRQDPGLGLRLIYFSYDVKMKEKGDIPEGYSVSREKKERFSLILESASTNQTSMYLCASSHRQGLANQPQHFGDGTRLSIL.

Ten or more counts support this clone. The chain is built from TRBV12-2 and TRBJ2-7; the D call TRBD2 from the table was never checked on the DNA. TRBV12-2 is described as a pseudogene. The CDR3 runs 17 residues. CDR3 region: CASRLRFPSEADYEQYF. The CDR3 bases are TGTGCAAGTCGCTTACGGTTTCCCTCTGAGGCAGATTACGAGCAGTACTTC.

This clone was detected once. CDR3 amino acids: CASSGLKGTATNSPLHF. The CDR3 DNA reads TGTGCCAGCAGTGGATTAAAAGGGACAGCTACCAATTCACCCCTCCACTTT. V usage is TRBV25-1 and J usage is TRBJ1-6, with TRBD1 matching 7 bases. V was clipped by 4 bases and J by 7 bases; unmatched bases: 13. CDR1 and CDR2 from the germline V gene are MGHDK and SYGVNS. This CDR3 has 17 amino acids.

The chain joins TRBV11-2 to TRBJ2-3; 10 nucleotides match TRBD2. V shed 3 bases, J shed 1 base, and the junction held 4 bases outside the gene matches. This CDR3 region has 16 residues. Germline CDR1 is SGHAT and CDR2 is FQNNGV. CDR3 sequence (DNA): TGTGCCAGCAGCTTGCGAGGGACTAGCGGCACAGATACGCAGTATTTT. Translated, it gives CASSLRGTSGTDTQYF.

In this sample, this clone turned up once. The chain uses TRBV19 and TRBJ2-3, with D possibly matching TRBD2 (6 bases). CDR1 is LNHDA and CDR2 is SQIVND in the germline V gene (reference sequence). This CDR3 has 14 residues. The V gene lost 7 bases and the J gene lost 1 base, with 12 bases spanning the gap. CDR3 nucleotide sequence: TGTGCCAGTAAGCCGGGAGCGGGCACAGATACGCAGTATTTT. Its protein is CASKPGAGTDTQYF. Full variable domain (missing parts from reference TRBV19 and TRBJ2-3): DGGITQSPKYLFRKEGQNVTLSCEQNLNHDAMYWYRQDPGQGLRLIYYSQIVNDFQKGDIAEGYSVSREKKESFPLTVTSAQKNPTAFYLCASKPGAGTDTQYFGPGTRLTVL.

This clone was counted between two and nine times. In the same sample, other DNA sequences code for this CDR3. The chain recombines TRBV11-2 with TRBJ1-3; 7 nucleotides match TRBD1. CDR3 size: 15 residues. The ends lost 4 bases at V and 4 bases at J; junction bases unmatched: 7. Germline V lookup: CDR1 SGHAT, CDR2 FQNNGV. The CDR3 region has the DNA TGTGCCAGCAGCTCACAGACAGGGTGGGGAAACACCATATATTTT. Translating it yields CASSSQTGWGNTIYF.

V usage is TRBV27 and J usage is TRBJ2-4; 11 bases match TRBD1. CDR3 size: 15 residues. CDR1 and CDR2 (germline): MNHEY, SMNVEV (reference sequence). V lost 5 bases to trimming and J lost 6 bases; unmatched junction nucleotides: 6. The CDR3 loop reads CASSAHGTGGNIQYF. CDR3 nucleotides: TGTGCCAGCAGTGCTCATGGGACAGGGGGAAACATTCAGTACTTC.

The rearrangement links TRBV6-5 to TRBJ1-2; D uncertain. The CDR3 consists of 14 residues. Trimming stripped 7 bases from V and 4 bases from J, with 16 bases between. Germline-derived CDR1 and CDR2 are MNHEY and SVGAGI. CDR3 nucleotides: TGTGCCAGCATTAGTGGAGGGTTCGGCTATGGCTACACCTTC. Protein sequence: CASISGGFGYGYTF.

This clone was seen a few times. This chain uses TRBV19 with TRBJ2-2, with D tentatively TRBD2 (6 bases). The CDR3 consists of 11 residues. The ends were cut back, 11 bases at V and 2 bases at J, with 6 bases in the middle. The germline V gene encodes CDR1 LNHDA and CDR2 SQIVND (reference sequence). The CDR3 DNA reads as TGTGCCGCGGGAAACACCGGGGAGCTGTTTTTT. Its translation is CAAGNTGELFF.

V and J are TRBV6-1 and TRBJ2-5; no firm D call. The DNA end lines up better with TRBJ2-7; the J call may be wrong. Germline assignment: CDR1 MNHNS and CDR2 SASEGT. The CDR3 has 14 residues. The CDR3 is CASSEAPGIYEQYF. The CDR3 nucleotides are TGTGCCAGCAGTGAAGCTCCAGGTATCTACGAGCAGTACTTC.